This T cell receptor (beta chain) appears in the sequencing data of a study of T-cell memory formation after mild COVID-19. This clonotype has just a few counts. In TCRdb, the 5' RACE reads were re-called with MiXCR into one record per CDR3 protein. The profile covers 100,000 to 150,000 distinct CDR3 sequences, with 15% to 20% appearing a single time and roughly 5.3% taken by the ten largest. The sequence was obtained from a man aged 18 to 29 who had mild COVID-19 (a few samples of this study predate the infection). Cell type and time point are not known. Sequences were obtained from PBMCs or a T cell subset sorted from them (not recorded which).

The CDR3 DNA follows: TGTGCCAGCAGGTCGGGATCTAATGAAAAACTGTTTTTT. This encodes CASRSGSNEKLFF. The chain carries TRBV12-3 or TRBV12-4 and TRBJ1-4; D is ambiguous. CDR3 size: 13 residues. The V end was cut by 6 bases, the J end by 3 bases, with 8 bases between.